Each of the 28 T cell receptor beta chains below was sequenced from the same sample in a study of Tregs in tolerant kidney transplant recipients. Measured with immunoSEQ multiplex PCR; TCRdb has only the in-frame clones, and not every one. The sample has some 90,000 clones; around nine tenths are singletons. Sequencing was carried out using CD8+ T cells from blood. These receptors all come from a human donor in good health.

The V call is TRBV5-1, the J call TRBJ2-7, with unresolved D. This CDR3 is built from 14 residues. V shed 4 bases and J shed 0 bases, with 11 bases lying between them. In germline, CDR1 is SGHRS, CDR2 YFSETQ. Here the CDR3 reads CASSPETLSYEQYF. The CDR3 DNA follows: TGCGCCAGCAGCCCCGAGACACTCTCCTACGAGCAGTACTTC.

The chain uses TRBV9 and TRBJ2-1; D remains ambiguous. The germline V gene has CDR1 SGDLS and CDR2 YYNGEE. The ends were cut back, 0 bases at V and 6 bases at J, with 7 bases in the middle. CDR3 length: 13 amino acids. CDR3 in amino acids: CASSVGGRNEQFF. The CDR3 nucleotides read TGTGCCAGCAGCGTAGGTGGACGCAATGAGCAGTTCTTC.

The chain recombines TRBV9 with TRBJ2-2; maybe TRBD1 (6 bases). Germline V gene lookup returns CDR1 SGDLS and CDR2 YYNGEE. The CDR3 extends over 17 amino acids. V was trimmed by 0 bases and J by 5 bases, leaving 17 bases between them. The CDR3 spells CASSVGNRVPVTGELFF. The CDR3 DNA reads TGTGCCAGCAGCGTAGGGAACAGGGTCCCAGTTACCGGGGAGCTGTTTTTT.

CDR3 DNA sequence: TGTGCCAGCAGCCCTATTCGCGGGGGGACCGGGGAGCTGTTTTTT. As protein: CASSPIRGGTGELFF. The J gene is TRBJ2-2, the V gene TRBV7-2; 8 nucleotides agree with TRBD2. V dropped 5 bases and J dropped 5; count of bases not matched to a gene: 7. Germline assignment: CDR1 SGHTA and CDR2 FQGNSA. This CDR3 spans 15 amino acids.

This chain links TRBV2 with TRBJ1-2; weak D call: TRBD1 (6 bases). Per the germline V gene, CDR1 is SNHLY and CDR2 is FYNNEI. Deletions cut 4 bases from V and 5 bases from J, with 14 bases between. This CDR3 region has 14 residues. The CDR3 loop reads CASSGGGSAYGYTF. Written as DNA, the CDR3 is TGTGCCAGCAGTGGAGGGGGATCTGCGTATGGCTACACCTTC. Full variable domain (outside the CDR3, taken from reference TRBV2 and TRBJ1-2): EPEVTQTPSHQVTQMGQEVILRCVPISNHLYFYWYRQILGQKVEFLVSFYNNEISEKSEIFDDQFSVERPDGSNFTLKIRSTKLEDSAMYFCASSGGGSAYGYTFGSGTRLTVV.

This chain uses TRBV5-4 with TRBJ2-1; 12 nucleotides align to TRBD2. Germline loops: CDR1 SGHNT, CDR2 YYREEE (reference sequence). This CDR3 spans 16 amino acids. Trimming removed 1 base from V and 5 bases from J; junction bases left unmatched: 4. Here the CDR3 DNA reads TGTGCCAGCAGCTTGTACCTAGCGGGAGGGAACAATGAGCAGTTCTTC. Translation: CASSLYLAGGNNEQFF. Full variable domain (missing parts from reference TRBV5-4 and TRBJ2-1): ETGVTQSPTHLIKTRGQQVTLRCSSQSGHNTVSWYQQALGQGPQFIFQYYREEENGRGNFPPRFSGLQFPNYSSELNVNALELDDSALYLCASSLYLAGGNNEQFFGPGTRLTVL.

CDR3 bases: TGTGCCAGCAGCGTAGAGGCTAGCGGGAGTCTCTATCAACGGCGGCAAGAGACCCAGTACTTC. Encoded protein: CASSVEASGSLYQRRQETQYF. This chain uses TRBV9 with TRBJ2-5; 10 nucleotides match TRBD2. This CDR3 is built from 21 residues. Trimming took 0 bases from V and 2 from J; bases not matched to a gene: 19. CDR1 and CDR2 (germline): SGDLS, YYNGEE. Full variable domain (outside the CDR3, taken from reference TRBV9 and TRBJ2-5): DSGVTQTPKHLITATGQRVTLRCSPRSGDLSVYWYQQSLDQGLQFLIQYYNGEERAKGNILERFSAQQFPDLHSELNLSSLELGDSALYFCASSVEASGSLYQRRQETQYFGPGTRLLVL.

The chain uses TRBV7-9 and TRBJ1-2; 9 nucleotides match TRBD1. Germline V lookup: CDR1 SEHNR, CDR2 FQNEAQ (reference sequence). J gave up 1 base and V 5 bases, and 8 bases lay outside the gene matches. The CDR3 runs to 16 residues. The CDR3 bases are TGTGCCAGCAGCCGCCGGGACAGGGCCTTTAACTATGGCTACACCTTC. Amino acid sequence: CASSRRDRAFNYGYTF. Looking up the rest from reference TRBV7-9 and TRBJ1-2 gives the full variable domain: DTGVSQNPRHKITKRGQNVTFRCDPISEHNRLYWYRQTLGQGPEFLTYFQNEAQLEKSRLLSDRFSAERPKGSFSTLEIQRTEQGDSAMYLCASSRRDRAFNYGYTFGSGTRLTVV.

This sequence joins TRBV29-1 and TRBJ2-7; 7 bases fit TRBD2. Trimming took 5 bases from V and 4 from J; bases not matched to a gene: 14. In germline, CDR1 is SQVTM, CDR2 ANQGSEA. The CDR3 contains 15 residues. CDR3 in amino acids: CSVTLTSEFMYEQYF. CDR3 coding DNA: TGCAGCGTTACCCTCACTAGCGAGTTTATGTACGAGCAGTACTTC.

This clone occurred once. The gene calls are TRBV10-1 and TRBJ2-7, with 9 bases lining up with TRBD1. Losses at the gene ends were 2 bases for V and 0 bases for J; bases not matched to a gene: 2. This CDR3 has 15 residues. Germline V CDR1 and CDR2: WNHNN, SYGVQD (reference sequence). CDR3 region: CASSEGQGSSYEQYF. In nucleotides, the CDR3 is TGCGCCAGCAGTGAGGGACAGGGGAGCTCCTACGAGCAGTACTTC.

The rearrangement joins TRBV5-8 to TRBJ1-5, with D tentatively TRBD1 (5 bases). The CDR3 runs 15 residues. V lost 0 bases and J 1 base, leaving 8 bases between the germline ends. In germline, CDR1 is SGHTS, CDR2 YDEGEE. The CDR3: CASSLEAGSNQPQHF. As DNA, the CDR3 is TGTGCCAGCAGCTTGGAAGCAGGGAGCAATCAGCCCCAGCATTTT. The full variable domain, with the rest looked up from reference TRBV5-8 and TRBJ1-5, is EAGVTQSPTHLIKTRGQQATLRCSPISGHTSVYWYQQALGLGLQFLLWYDEGEERNRGNFPPRFSGRQFPNYSSELNVNALELEDSALYLCASSLEAGSNQPQHFGDGTRLSIL.

This rearrangement joins TRBV14 to TRBJ2-5, with a tentative D call TRBD1 (5 bases). The J call may be mistaken, given a closer DNA end match to TRBJ2-7. CDR1 and CDR2 (germline): SGHDN, FVKESK. CDR3 length: 15 residues. CDR3 in amino acids: CASSTYIGATYEQYF. DNA of the CDR3: TGTGCCAGCAGTACCTACATAGGGGCAACCTACGAGCAGTACTTC.

This sequence joins TRBV4-1 and TRBJ2-3; D is possibly TRBD2 (5 bases). V was cut by 4 bases and J by 4 bases, with 18 bases left in between. Germline values: CDR1 MGHRA, CDR2 YSYEKL. The CDR3 length is 16 residues. The CDR3: CASSLFREGVADTQYF. In DNA form, the CDR3 reads TGCGCCAGCAGCCTTTTCCGGGAAGGAGTGGCAGATACGCAGTATTTT.

CDR3 region: CATSRGGEADTQYF. Written as DNA, the CDR3 is TGTGCCACCAGCAGAGGTGGGGAGGCAGATACGCAGTATTTT. The rearrangement uses TRBV15 and TRBJ2-3; a possible D gene is TRBD2 (6 bases). The germline V gene has CDR1 LNHNV and CDR2 YYDKDF (reference sequence). This CDR3 comprises 14 residues. V was trimmed by 1 base and J by 4 bases, leaving 9 bases between them.

This chain links TRBV5-1 with TRBJ2-7, with D perhaps matching TRBD1 or TRBD2 (5 bases each). Trimming pared 5 bases from V and 2 bases from J, leaving 14 bases between. This CDR3 region has 14 residues. Germline CDR1 SGHRS, CDR2 YFSETQ. The CDR3, as DNA: TGCGCCAGCAGTGGGGACCCCGGGCCCTACGAGCAGTACTTC. This encodes CASSGDPGPYEQYF. Drawing the rest from reference TRBV5-1 and TRBJ2-7, the complete variable domain is KAGVTQTPRYLIKTRGQQVTLSCSPISGHRSVSWYQQTPGQGLQFLFEYFSETQRNKGNFPGRFSGRQFSNSRSEMNVSTLELGDSALYLCASSGDPGPYEQYFGPGTRLTVT.

The V call is TRBV4-1, the J call TRBJ2-7; D not certain. In germline, CDR1 is MGHRA, CDR2 YSYEKL. Trimming cost V 1 base and J 6 bases, with 13 bases left between them. CDR3 size: 14 residues. Here the CDR3 DNA reads TGCGCCAGCAGCCAAGCCTTTTCGGTTCGCGAGCAGTACTTC. It translates to CASSQAFSVREQYF.

This chain uses TRBV5-1 with TRBJ2-1; 11 bases map to TRBD1. The germline V gene encodes CDR1 SGHRS and CDR2 YFSETQ. Trimming at V came to 4 bases and at J to 8 bases, leaving 14 bases not matched to a gene. CDR3 length: 17 amino acids. CDR3 sequence reads: CASSIRPGQGVYDEQFF. In DNA, the CDR3 is TGCGCCAGCAGCATACGGCCGGGACAGGGGGTTTACGATGAGCAGTTCTTC.

A single count supports this clone. CDR3 nucleotides: TGCGCCAGCAGCACAGGGGAGGGTAGTATTCAGTCCTACGAGCAGTACTTC. As protein: CASSTGEGSIQSYEQYF. This chain connects TRBV5-1 to TRBJ2-7; tentatively, D is TRBD1 or TRBD2 (7 bases each). The CDR3 has 17 amino acids. Trimming left V 4 bases short and J 1 base short, with 21 bases between. The germline V gene has CDR1 SGHRS and CDR2 YFSETQ.

This sequence joins TRBV7-6 and TRBJ2-2; D is unclear. The germline V gene has CDR1 SGHVS and CDR2 FNYEAQ. Trimming removed 4 bases at V and 10 bases at J, with 7 bases between. The CDR3 extends over 11 amino acids. The CDR3 here is CASSSLTELFF. The CDR3 DNA reads as TGTGCCAGCAGCTCCCTGACGGAGCTGTTTTTT.

DNA of the CDR3: TGCAGCGTCGAGGGGCAAACGATTGGAAACACCATATATTTT. The encoded protein is CSVEGQTIGNTIYF. The chain combines TRBV29-1 with TRBJ1-3, with TRBD1 as a possible D gene (5 bases). Trimming took off 6 bases at V and 3 bases at J, with 15 bases between the two ends. Per the germline V gene, CDR1 is SQVTM and CDR2 is ANQGSEA. The length of the CDR3 is 14 residues.

The rearrangement links TRBV15 to TRBJ2-5; D is unclear. Trimming cost V 4 bases and J 1 base, with 13 bases left between them. Germline V gene sequence: CDR1 LNHNV, CDR2 YYDKDF (reference sequence). There are 15 residues in the CDR3. CDR3 bases: TGTGCCACCAGCACACCCCCCCCCGGCCAAGAGACCCAGTACTTC. Translation gives CATSTPPPGQETQYF.

The chain employs TRBV7-4 and TRBJ2-2; TRBD2 aligns across 10 bases. V lost 8 bases and J lost 0; bases outside the gene matches: 15. Germline CDR1 SGHVT, CDR2 SQSDAQ. This CDR3 is built from 19 residues. The CDR3: CASAQDSTSGDPNTGELFF. CDR3 DNA sequence: TGTGCCAGCGCGCAGGATAGTACTAGCGGGGACCCGAACACCGGGGAGCTGTTTTTT.

V usage is TRBV27 and J usage is TRBJ1-1; D call uncertain. This CDR3 comprises 15 residues. The V end lost 0 bases, the J end lost 3 bases, and 11 bases lay between the germline ends. The germline CDR1 and CDR2 sequences are MNHEY and SMNVEV (reference sequence). The CDR3 sequence: CASSLSHSYYTEAFF. The CDR3 bases are TGTGCCAGCAGTTTATCCCACAGCTACTACACTGAAGCTTTCTTT.

This chain uses TRBV5-4 with TRBJ2-7; 10 nucleotides agree with TRBD1. This CDR3 is 15 amino acids long. The J segment lost 1 base and the V segment lost 4 bases, leaving 5 bases of the junction unmatched. The germline V gene encodes CDR1 SGHNT and CDR2 YYREEE (reference sequence). The CDR3 sequence: CASSLRTGGSYEQYF. CDR3 sequence (DNA): TGTGCCAGCAGCCTCCGGACAGGGGGTTCCTACGAGCAGTACTTC.

This rearrangement joins TRBV4-2 to TRBJ2-1; TRBD2 might be the D (6 bases). Looked up from germline, CDR1 is LGHNA and CDR2 is YNFKEQ. This CDR3 comprises 16 residues. V was pared by 2 bases and J by 4 bases, with 15 bases between. This chain's CDR3 is CASSQLREPPYNEQFF. The CDR3 DNA sequence: TGTGCCAGCAGCCAACTCCGGGAGCCCCCTTACAATGAGCAGTTCTTC.

The chain employs TRBV5-5 and TRBJ2-7; TRBD2 agrees at 8 bases. V was pared by 4 bases and J by 3 bases, with 9 bases of the junction left unmatched. Germline lookup yields CDR1 SGHKS and CDR2 YYEKEE (reference sequence). This CDR3 has 15 residues. The CDR3 sequence is CASSKGLEGLYEQYF. The CDR3 DNA reads TGTGCCAGCAGCAAGGGACTAGAGGGCCTCTACGAGCAGTACTTC.

This rearrangement joins TRBV9 to TRBJ1-1, with D hard to call. The CDR3 has 14 amino acids. Trimming removed 0 bases from V and 4 bases from J, with 10 bases in between. Germline V gene sequence: CDR1 SGDLS, CDR2 YYNGEE. CDR3: CASSVVQEGTEAFF. CDR3 bases: TGTGCCAGCAGCGTAGTGCAGGAGGGCACTGAAGCTTTCTTT.

The chain is built from TRBV7-9 and TRBJ1-2; D call uncertain. V lost 4 bases to trimming and J lost 0 bases, with 18 bases between them. Germline V lookup: CDR1 SEHNR, CDR2 FQNEAQ (reference sequence). The CDR3 totals 17 residues. CDR3 sequence (DNA): TGTGCCAGCAGCTCGGGCGGGCCATTGACTTCTAACTATGGCTACACCTTC. It translates to CASSSGGPLTSNYGYTF. Looking up the rest from reference TRBV7-9 and TRBJ1-2 gives the full variable domain: DTGVSQNPRHKITKRGQNVTFRCDPISEHNRLYWYRQTLGQGPEFLTYFQNEAQLEKSRLLSDRFSAERPKGSFSTLEIQRTEQGDSAMYLCASSSGGPLTSNYGYTFGSGTRLTVV.